This TCR beta chain was sequenced during a study of blood T cell repertoires in COVID-19. As for the study in general: COVID-19 samples from acute and convalescent phases originated in the United States, Italy and Spain.

Germline CDR1 MGHDK, CDR2 SYGVNS. Trimming left V 8 bases short and J 5 bases short, with 9 bases between. This CDR3 is built from 11 residues. Per the original methods: Amplification with reference gene primers provided the estimates of nucleated cell counts. Profiled with immunoSEQ multiplex PCR; TCRdb holds only in-frame clones, not every one. V, J and clone size are taken as reported in that table, and D and trimming were inferred from the DNA itself. The top ten hold 14% of the sample, which has approximately 100,000 clones, about 84% seen once. Input material: peripheral blood. J is TRBJ2-5 and V is TRBV25-1; possibly TRBD2 for D (5 bases). The TCR sequence derives from a woman aged 55 to 70 with acute or convalescent COVID-19. Here the CDR3 reads CASEERETQYF. The CDR3 DNA follows: TGTGCCAGCGAGGAGCGGGAGACCCAGTACTTC. Variable domain in full (rest from reference TRBV25-1 and TRBJ2-5): EADIYQTPRYLVIGTGKKITLECSQTMGHDKMYWYQQDPGMELHLIHYSYGVNSTEKGDLSSESTVSRIRTEHFPLTLESARPSHTSQYLCASEERETQYFGPGTRLLVL.